The rows below give T cell receptor beta chains drawn from one sample of a study of shared T cell receptors in the human thymus. The data were produced by immunoSEQ multiplex PCR, yet TCRdb's version contains in-frame clones alone and is incomplete. Found here are 640,000 or so clones, around 87% of them singletons; the top ten hold 0.0094%. These data also featured in a second study, about human thymus T cells.

Sequencing was carried out using thymocytes. All receptors derive from a boy in the first two years of life with a congenital heart defect. Both conserved end residues are part of each CDR3. D genes are given only for firm matches. Not all rows give a size; the values are once, few, many and, for expanded clones, a class.

>TRBV7-8|-|TRBJ2-1|-
TGTGCCAGCAGCTCTTTAGTGGGAGAACCCTACAATGAGCAGTTCTTC
CASSSLVGEPYNEQFF
>TRBV5-1|-|TRBJ2-3|TRBD2
TGCGCCAGCAGCTGGGGACTAGCGGGTCCCTCAGATACGCAGTATTTT
CASSWGLAGPSDTQYF
>TRBV29-1|-|TRBJ1-1|TRBD1
TGCAGCGTGGCACACCGGACAGGGTTGGGAAAGACTGAAGCTTTCTTT
CSVAHRTGLGKTEAFF
>TRBV28|-|TRBJ2-7|-
TGTGCCAGCGTTCCGAGGGCTAGCTCCTACGAGCAGTACTTC
CASVPRASSYEQYF
>TRBV4-1|-|TRBJ1-4|TRBD1
TGCGCCAGCAGCCATCCTGGACAGGTCCTTGTTGAAAAACTGTTTTTT
CASSHPGQVLVEKLFF
>TRBV28|-|TRBJ2-5|-
TGTGCCAGCAGTTTATCGCGGAATAAAGAGACCCAGTACTTC
CASSLSRNKETQYF
>TRBV6-4|-|TRBJ1-6|-
TGTGCCAGCAGTGAGGGAGGGAAGCATTCACCCCTCCACTTT
CASSEGGKHSPLHF
>TRBV9|-|TRBJ2-5|TRBD1
TGTGCCAGCAGCCCGGAGGGACAGGCCCGCCGCCAAGAGACCCAGTACTTC
CASSPEGQARRQETQYF
>TRBV4-2|-|TRBJ2-1|TRBD2
TGTGCCAGCAGCCAACAGGGGCCACTAGCGGAGCACAATGAGCAGTTCTTC
CASSQQGPLAEHNEQFF
>TRBV10-3|-|TRBJ1-3|-
TGTGCCATCATCGAGAGGAACCCAAGCTCTGGAAACACCATATATTTT
CAIIERNPSSGNTIYF
>TRBV7-9|once|TRBJ1-6|TRBD1
TGTGCCAGCAGCCTACAGGGGATAGATAATAATTCCCCCCTCCACTTT
CASSLQGIDNNSPLHF
>TRBV28|-|TRBJ1-4|-
TGTGCCAGCAGTGCCAGGGTGGCGGCTAATGAAAAACTGTTTTTT
CASSARVAANEKLFF
>TRBV28|-|TRBJ1-4|TRBD1
TGTGCCAGCAGCCAGGACAGGGGGCGCAGAAAACTGTTTTTT
CASSQDRGRRKLFF
>TRBV4-3|-|TRBJ2-7|TRBD2
TGCGCCAGCAGCCAAGCGAGCGGGGAAAGCGAGCAGTACTTC
CASSQASGESEQYF
>TRBV19|few|TRBJ2-6|-
TGTGCCAGTAGCAGAGTTAGGGGTGGCGGGGCCAACGTCCTGACTTTC
CASSRVRGGGANVLTF
>TRBV28|-|TRBJ2-3|TRBD1
TGTGCCAGCAGTTTTTCGGACGTAGGGGGCGCCGTGCCAGATACGCAGTATTTT
CASSFSDVGGAVPDTQYF
>TRBV4-1|-|TRBJ1-3|-
TGCGCCAGCAGCCAACCCCACCAGGCTGGAAACACCATATATTTT
CASSQPHQAGNTIYF
>TRBV7-9|-|TRBJ2-7|-
TGTGCCAGCAGCGGACTCCGGGGGTACGAGCAGTACTTC
CASSGLRGYEQYF
>TRBV28|-|TRBJ1-1|TRBD1
TGTGCCAGCAGTCCACACGACAGGGAAGTCACTGAAGCTTTCTTT
CASSPHDREVTEAFF
>TRBV7-9|-|TRBJ1-5|TRBD1
TGTGCCAGCAGCCCGGGACAGGGGAATCAGCCCCAGCATTTT
CASSPGQGNQPQHF
>TRBV15|-|TRBJ1-2|TRBD1
TGTGCCACCAGCAGCGGGACAGCCTCCAAACGGGGTGGCTACACCTTC
CATSSGTASKRGGYTF
>TRBV20-1|-|TRBJ2-7|-
TGCAGTGTAAGGGAGACCTACGAGCAGTACTTC
CSVRETYEQYF
>TRBV5-4|-|TRBJ2-7|TRBD2
TGTGCCAGCAGCGCCGGAGGGACTAGCGGAACCTACGAGCAGTACTTC
CASSAGGTSGTYEQYF
>TRBV5-5|-|TRBJ2-1|-
TGTGCCAGCAGCTTGGAGGGGGAGGAGCAGTTCTTC
CASSLEGEEQFF
>TRBV4-2|-|TRBJ1-5|TRBD1
TGTGCCAGCAGCCGGGACCTACAGGGGATGAGCAATCAGCCCCAGCATTTT
CASSRDLQGMSNQPQHF
>TRBV9|-|TRBJ2-7|TRBD2
TGTGCCAGCAGCGTAGGGACTAGCGGGAGTGGGACCTACGAGCAGTACTTC
CASSVGTSGSGTYEQYF
>TRBV29-1|-|TRBJ2-1|TRBD2
TGCAGCGTTGGTGGCGGGAGGTCCAATGAGCAGTTCTTC
CSVGGGRSNEQFF
>TRBV5-1|-|TRBJ2-7|-
TGCGCCAGCAGCCGATGGGACTCCTTTTCCTACGAGCAGTACTTC
CASSRWDSFSYEQYF
>TRBV12-5|-|TRBJ1-2|TRBD1
TGTGCTAGCTTCGCTCCCGGGACAGGGAATTATGGCTACACCTTC
CASFAPGTGNYGYTF